The 27 T cell receptor beta chains listed next were all sequenced from one sample in a study of naive and memory T cell subsets. Both TRBC1 and TRBC2 were covered by a beta constant-region primer of two equimolar oligonucleotides. Nested alpha and beta constant-region primers with the SP2 primer drove four PCR rounds on ligated cDNA. TCRdb ran MiXCR on the UMI-ligation and nested PCR reads and lists one entry per CDR3 protein. The sample carries just over 80,000 distinct CDR3 sequences, 9% recorded once. Sample: naive CD8+ T cells from blood. The receptors stem from a human donor in good health.

This clonotype was detected many times. This chain links TRBV9 with TRBJ2-4; a possible D gene is TRBD1 (5 bases). Deletions cut 3 bases from V and 4 bases from J, with 11 bases between. Germline V gene data show CDR1 as SGDLS and CDR2 as YYNGEE. The CDR3 loop spans 14 amino acids. The CDR3, as DNA: TGTGCCAGCAGCGGGACACCCGGGAAAAACATTCAGTACTTC. Its protein is CASSGTPGKNIQYF.

This clonotype was detected many times. The chain recombines TRBV29-1 with TRBJ2-1; no clear D. Trimming pared 1 base from V and 0 bases from J, leaving 7 bases between. CDR1 is SQVTM, CDR2 ANQGSEA, per germline. The CDR3 contains 14 residues. For the CDR3, the DNA is TGCAGCGTTGAAGGGGTCTACTCCTACAATGAGCAGTTCTTC. Its protein product is CSVEGVYSYNEQFF.

This clonotype appeared many times. The CDR3 DNA is TGCAGCGTTGAATCGTGGCACAGCTCTGGGGCCAACGTCCTGACTTTC. This translates into CSVESWHSSGANVLTF. This chain links TRBV29-1 with TRBJ2-6, with D unclear. The CDR3 is 16 residues long. Germline V gives CDR1 SQVTM, CDR2 ANQGSEA. The germline V and J ends were trimmed by 2 bases and 0 bases, with 11 bases remaining between them.

The chain uses TRBV21-1 and TRBJ2-5; no check of the table's D call, TRBD1, against the DNA was made. TRBV21-1 constitutes a pseudogene. This CDR3 is built from 17 residues. DNA for the CDR3: TGTGCCAGCAGCAAGGGCAGCGCCCAGGATGTCCAAGAGACCCAGTACTTC. This codes for CASSKGSAQDVQETQYF.

This clonotype was seen a handful of times. The rearrangement joins TRBV27 to TRBJ2-4; 7 bases agree with TRBD1. V trimming: 5 bases; J trimming: 10 bases; junction bases outside the gene matches: 5. This CDR3 spans 12 amino acids. CDR1 MNHEY and CDR2 SMNVEV come from the germline V gene (reference sequence). The CDR3 nucleotides are TGTGCCAGCAGTATTCCACAGGGGATTCAGTACTTC. Its protein is CASSIPQGIQYF.

This clonotype has just a few counts. This sequence joins TRBV9 and TRBJ2-3, with TRBD2 matching 8 bases. Germline CDR1 reads SGDLS; CDR2 reads YYNGEE. J lost 2 bases, V lost 6 bases, and 5 bases had no gene match. This CDR3 spans 14 amino acids. The chain's CDR3 is CASNGGVDTDTQYF. CDR3 DNA sequence: TGTGCCAGCAACGGGGGGGTAGACACAGATACGCAGTATTTT.

The rearrangement joins TRBV20-1 to TRBJ2-1; D is uncertain. Trimming took off 0 bases at V and 0 bases at J, with 6 bases between the two ends. This CDR3 contains 14 residues. The V gene's germline CDR1 is DFQATT and CDR2 SNEGSKA (reference sequence). The CDR3 DNA follows: TGCAGTGCTAGAGATTGGAGCTCCTACAATGAGCAGTTCTTC. This encodes CSARDWSSYNEQFF.

This clonotype came up a few times. The rearrangement links TRBV27 to TRBJ2-5; 8 positions match TRBD1. CDR3 length equals 15 residues. After removal of 5 bases from V and 5 bases from J, the junction contained 10 bases not matched to a gene. Germline loops: CDR1 MNHEY, CDR2 SMNVEV (reference sequence). CDR3 nucleotide sequence: TGTGCCAGCAGTGAGGCCAGGGGGCGCTTCGAGACCCAGTACTTC. Amino acids: CASSEARGRFETQYF.

The chain recombines TRBV28 with TRBJ2-7; possible D gene TRBD1, 6 bases. There are 12 residues in the CDR3. The V end was cut by 6 bases, the J end by 3 bases, with 9 bases between. CDR1 is MDHEN and CDR2 is SYDVKM in the germline V gene. DNA of the CDR3: TGTGCCAGCAGCCACAGGGTCTACGAGCAGTACTTC. Protein product: CASSHRVYEQYF.

The chain is built from TRBV28 and TRBJ1-2; the D gene is possibly TRBD1 (5 bases). This CDR3 spans 13 amino acids. V dropped 3 bases and J dropped 6 bases, with 11 bases sitting between them. The germline V gene encodes CDR1 MDHEN and CDR2 SYDVKM. For the CDR3, the DNA is TGTGCCAGCAGTTTTGAGGGGCGTAATGGCTACACCTTC. Translating gives CASSFEGRNGYTF.

This chain links TRBV6-1 with TRBJ2-1; unclear D gene. The CDR3 extends over 15 amino acids. The V and J ends lost 4 bases and 0 bases respectively, with 10 bases between them. Germline V gene lookup returns CDR1 MNHNS and CDR2 SASEGT. The DNA of the CDR3 is TGTGCCAGCAGTGTTGACCCAAGCTCCTACAATGAGCAGTTCTTC. This translates into CASSVDPSSYNEQFF.

This clonotype showed up many times. This rearrangement joins TRBV7-9 to TRBJ1-2; D not resolved. With 1 base removed from V and 1 base from J, the gap between germline ends came to 4 bases. Germline lookup yields CDR1 SEHNR and CDR2 FQNEAQ (reference sequence). The CDR3 runs to 13 residues. The CDR3 region has the DNA TGTGCCAGCAGCTTAGAAGTTAACTATGGCTACACCTTC. Translating gives CASSLEVNYGYTF.

This clonotype was found many times. This chain connects TRBV7-6 to TRBJ1-2; tentatively, D is TRBD1 (5 bases). V was clipped by 5 bases and J by 4 bases, with 11 bases between them. Germline V gives CDR1 SGHVS, CDR2 FNYEAQ. This CDR3 region has 13 residues. The CDR3 sequence: CASSPGASYGYTF. CDR3 DNA sequence: TGTGCCAGCAGCCCCGGGGCCAGCTATGGCTACACCTTC.

This clonotype was counted between two and nine times. The rearrangement uses TRBV28 and TRBJ2-7; TRBD2 matches 7 bases. Germline trimming cut 2 bases from V and 1 base from J; bases unmatched to any gene: 5. The germline V gene encodes CDR1 MDHEN and CDR2 SYDVKM. The CDR3 is 15 residues long. The CDR3 DNA sequence: TGTGCCAGCAGTTTAAAGTGGGAGGGTTCCTACGAGCAGTACTTC. Translation gives CASSLKWEGSYEQYF.

This rearrangement joins TRBV7-2 to TRBJ1-2; a possible D gene is TRBD1 (5 bases). The CDR3 extends over 17 amino acids. Trimming removed 1 base at V and 2 bases at J, with 17 bases between. Germline CDR1 is SGHTA and CDR2 is FQGNSA. In DNA, the CDR3 is TGTGCCAGCAGCTTAGAGGCGGTGCAGGGAGGCAACTATGGCTACACCTTC. It encodes CASSLEAVQGGNYGYTF.

This clonotype was recorded a few times. The gene calls are TRBV7-9 and TRBJ2-4, with a tentative D call TRBD2 (5 bases). The CDR3 loop spans 15 amino acids. Between the trimmed V and J ends, which lost 4 bases and 0 bases, there was a span of 10 bases. Looked up from germline, CDR1 is SEHNR and CDR2 is FQNEAQ (reference sequence). CDR3 sequence reads: CASSSLTIAKNIQYF. The CDR3 DNA is TGTGCCAGCAGCTCGTTGACTATAGCCAAAAACATTCAGTACTTC. Looking up the rest from reference TRBV7-9 and TRBJ2-4 gives the full variable domain: DTGVSQNPRHKITKRGQNVTFRCDPISEHNRLYWYRQTLGQGPEFLTYFQNEAQLEKSRLLSDRFSAERPKGSFSTLEIQRTEQGDSAMYLCASSSLTIAKNIQYFGAGTRLSVL.

This clonotype came up many times. The V call is TRBV7-9, the J call TRBJ2-5; D gene uncertain. V lost 5 bases, J lost 2 bases, and 3 bases lay in between. Per the germline V gene, CDR1 is SEHNR and CDR2 is FQNEAQ (reference sequence). CDR3 length equals 11 residues. The CDR3 DNA is TGTGCCAGCAGCCAGCAAGAGACCCAGTACTTC. This gives the protein CASSQQETQYF.

At least ten counts were recorded for this clonotype. J is TRBJ1-1 and V is TRBV4-2; D perhaps matches TRBD1 (6 bases). Trimming left V 2 bases short and J 7 bases short, with 17 bases between. The CDR3 length is 15 residues. CDR1 and CDR2 (germline): LGHNA, YNFKEQ. The CDR3 DNA is TGTGCCAGCAGCCAAAGACAAGGACAGTACATTGAAGCTTTCTTT. Translated: CASSQRQGQYIEAFF.

This clonotype occurred a few times. V is TRBV27 and J is TRBJ2-7, with TRBD1 identical over 9 bases. CDR1 is MNHEY and CDR2 is SMNVEV in the germline V gene (reference sequence). The CDR3 has 13 amino acids. The trim removed 8 bases at V and 6 bases at J, leaving 8 bases unmatched. The CDR3 region is CASQGQGQGEQYF. The CDR3 coding sequence is TGTGCCAGCCAGGGACAGGGTCAGGGCGAGCAGTACTTC.

This clonotype was detected a few times. The chain recombines TRBV30 with TRBJ2-7; a weak D match, TRBD1 (6 bases). Germline V lookup: CDR1 GTSNPN, CDR2 SVGIG (reference sequence). CDR3 length equals 13 residues. Trimming stripped 1 base from V and 5 bases from J, with 12 bases between. CDR3 residues: CAWSGWGLNEQYF. The CDR3, as DNA: TGTGCCTGGAGTGGTTGGGGGCTCAACGAGCAGTACTTC.

In its sample, this clonotype was seen a few times. This may arise from a read error, as a much more abundant clone is one base away. The chain has TRBV28 and TRBJ1-1; D gene unclear. The CDR3 runs to 12 residues. CDR1 is MDHEN, CDR2 SYDVKM, per germline. V was shortened by 3 bases and J by 1 base, with 3 bases between the two germline ends. CDR3 in DNA: TGTGCCAGCAGTTTGCAGAACACTGAAGCTTTCTTT. As protein: CASSLQNTEAFF.

Ten or more counts support this clonotype. V usage is TRBV29-1 and J usage is TRBJ2-1; 11 bases match TRBD2. Germline trimming cut 7 bases from V and 4 bases from J; bases unmatched to any gene: 3. This CDR3 is 13 amino acids long. Per germline, CDR1 SQVTM and CDR2 ANQGSEA. CDR3 DNA: TGCAGCGCCGGGACTAGCGGATACAATGAGCAGTTCTTC. Protein sequence: CSAGTSGYNEQFF.

This clonotype came up many times. V gene TRBV10-2 combines with J gene TRBJ2-1; tentative D call: TRBD2 (5 bases). Germline V CDR1 and CDR2: WSHSY, SAAADI. Trimming shortened V by 11 bases and J by 4 bases, and 15 bases separated the two germline ends. This CDR3 is 13 amino acids long. The CDR3 nucleotides are TGCGCCGCCGAGAGGGCTAATTACAATGAGCAGTTCTTC. It translates to CAAERANYNEQFF.

This clonotype showed up many times. One end of the junction varies from germline; a read error may be responsible. The gene calls are TRBV4-1 and TRBJ2-1; D gene unclear. CDR1 is MGHRA, CDR2 YSYEKL, per germline. This CDR3 spans 12 amino acids. The CDR3 protein is CASSQGYIEQFF. The CDR3 DNA follows: TGCGCCAGCAGCCAAGGATACATTGAGCAGTTCTTC.

The J gene is TRBJ2-7, the V gene TRBV15; D may be TRBD2 (6 bases). The CDR3 consists of 15 residues. Germline-derived CDR1 and CDR2 are LNHNV and YYDKDF (reference sequence). Trimming removed 1 base at V and 2 bases at J, with 12 bases between. The CDR3 sequence: CATSRGGEVTYEQYF. Written as DNA, the CDR3 is TGTGCCACCAGCAGAGGGGGGGAGGTGACCTACGAGCAGTACTTC.

This clonotype turned up a few times. The DNA of the CDR3 is TGTGCCATCAGCGACGCCGGACTAGCGGGAGGTGCTGAGCAGTTCTTC. This translates into CAISDAGLAGGAEQFF. The rearrangement joins TRBV10-3 to TRBJ2-1; TRBD2 agrees at 14 bases. This CDR3 contains 16 residues. CDR1 is ENHRY and CDR2 is SYGVKD in the germline V gene. The V segment lost 6 bases and the J segment 9 bases; nucleotides outside the gene matches: 10.

In this sample, this clonotype turned up a few times. V usage is TRBV7-9 and J usage is TRBJ2-3; D unresolved. The CDR3 totals 13 residues. Germline CDR1 is SEHNR and CDR2 is FQNEAQ (reference sequence). V lost 4 bases and J lost 2, with 7 bases in between. CDR3 loop: CASSWASTDTQYF. The CDR3 DNA is TGTGCCAGCAGCTGGGCCTCCACAGATACGCAGTATTTT.